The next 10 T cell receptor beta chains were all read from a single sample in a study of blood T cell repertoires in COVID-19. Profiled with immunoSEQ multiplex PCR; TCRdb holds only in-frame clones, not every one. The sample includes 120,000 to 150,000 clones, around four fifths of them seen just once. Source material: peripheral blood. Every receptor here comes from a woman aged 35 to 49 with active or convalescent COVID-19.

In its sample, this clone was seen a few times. The CDR3 reads CASSRWDLGDSTNEKLFF. CDR3 coding DNA: TGTGCCAGCAGTCGTTGGGACTTAGGGGACTCAACTAATGAAAAACTGTTTTTT. V and J are TRBV28 and TRBJ1-4; tentatively, D is TRBD1 (5 bases). Germline V CDR1 and CDR2: MDHEN, SYDVKM. This CDR3 spans 18 amino acids. Trimming left V 5 bases short and J 0 bases short, with 19 bases between.

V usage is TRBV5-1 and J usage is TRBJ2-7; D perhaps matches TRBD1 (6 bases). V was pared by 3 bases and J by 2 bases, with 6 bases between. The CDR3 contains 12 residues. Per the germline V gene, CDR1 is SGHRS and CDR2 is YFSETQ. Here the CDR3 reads CASSSGAYEQYF. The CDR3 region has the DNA TGCGCCAGCAGCTCAGGGGCCTACGAGCAGTACTTC.

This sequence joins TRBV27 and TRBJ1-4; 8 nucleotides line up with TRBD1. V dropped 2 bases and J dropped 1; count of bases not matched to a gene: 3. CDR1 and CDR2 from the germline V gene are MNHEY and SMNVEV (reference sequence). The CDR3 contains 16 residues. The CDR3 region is CASSLGQGITNEKLFF. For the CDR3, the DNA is TGTGCCAGCAGTTTAGGACAGGGCATAACTAATGAAAAACTGTTTTTT.

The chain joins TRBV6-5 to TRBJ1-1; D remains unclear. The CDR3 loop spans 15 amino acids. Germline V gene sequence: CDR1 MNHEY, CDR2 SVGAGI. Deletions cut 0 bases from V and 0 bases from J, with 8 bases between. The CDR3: CASSYSGNMNTEAFF. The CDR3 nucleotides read TGTGCCAGCAGTTACTCTGGTAACATGAACACTGAAGCTTTCTTT.

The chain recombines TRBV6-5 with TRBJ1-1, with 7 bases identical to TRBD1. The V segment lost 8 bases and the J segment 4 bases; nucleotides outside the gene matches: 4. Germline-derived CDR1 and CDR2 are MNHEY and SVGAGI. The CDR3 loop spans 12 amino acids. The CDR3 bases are TGTGCCAGCGGATCAGGGGGCACTGAAGCTTTCTTT. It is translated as CASGSGGTEAFF.

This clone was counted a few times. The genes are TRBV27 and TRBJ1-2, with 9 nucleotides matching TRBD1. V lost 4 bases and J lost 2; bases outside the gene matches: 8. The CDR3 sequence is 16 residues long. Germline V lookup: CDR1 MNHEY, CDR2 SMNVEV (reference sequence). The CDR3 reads CASSYSIGTGNYGYTF. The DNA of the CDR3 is TGTGCCAGCAGTTATAGTATTGGGACAGGGAACTATGGCTACACCTTC.

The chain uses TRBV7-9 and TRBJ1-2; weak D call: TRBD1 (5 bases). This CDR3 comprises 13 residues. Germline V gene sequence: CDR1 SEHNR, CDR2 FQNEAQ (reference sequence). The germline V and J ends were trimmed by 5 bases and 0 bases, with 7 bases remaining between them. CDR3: CASSPRANYGYTF. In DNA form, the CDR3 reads TGTGCCAGCAGCCCCAGGGCTAACTATGGCTACACCTTC.

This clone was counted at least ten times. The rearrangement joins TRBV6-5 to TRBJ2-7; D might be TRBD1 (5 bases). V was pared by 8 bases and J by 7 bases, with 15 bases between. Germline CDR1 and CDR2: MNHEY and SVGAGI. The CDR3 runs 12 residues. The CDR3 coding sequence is TGTGCCAGCCCAGGGCGGAGTGGGGAGCAGTACTTC. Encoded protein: CASPGRSGEQYF.

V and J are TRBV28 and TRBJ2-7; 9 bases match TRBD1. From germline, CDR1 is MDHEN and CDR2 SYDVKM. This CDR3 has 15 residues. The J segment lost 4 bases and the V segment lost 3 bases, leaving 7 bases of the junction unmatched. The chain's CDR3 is CASSFSGTGLYEQYF. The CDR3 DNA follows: TGTGCCAGCAGTTTCTCTGGGACAGGGCTGTACGAGCAGTACTTC.

The DNA of the CDR3 is TGTGCCAGCAGCCCGGGGGGGGGCGGACCCACTGAAGCTTTCTTT. This encodes CASSPGGGGPTEAFF. The rearrangement joins TRBV5-4 to TRBJ1-1; tentatively, D is TRBD1 (6 bases). Germline CDR1 and CDR2: SGHNT and YYREEE (reference sequence). The CDR3 runs 15 residues. Trimming took off 4 bases at V and 4 bases at J, with 17 bases between the two ends.